These 22 T cell receptor beta chains were all obtained from the same sample, sequenced in a study of metastatic and nonmetastatic thyroid tumors. Using MiXCR, TCRdb reanalyzed the PCR reads. The data show roughly 28,000 clones, roughly 15% seen once. No treatment of any kind had been given to any patient before thyroid surgery. Sequenced input: blood. The source of these receptors is a female donor with papillary thyroid cancer or a benign thyroid nodule (not recorded which). Some clones in this sample may be carry-over from other donors' samples.

This clone was counted many times. This chain joins TRBV28 and TRBJ2-7, with 8 bases identical to TRBD1. The CDR3 loop spans 14 amino acids. V lost 3 bases and J lost 3; bases outside the gene matches: 4. CDR1 is MDHEN, CDR2 SYDVKM, per germline. CDR3 nucleotide sequence: TGTGCCAGCAGTTTTGGGACAGGAAACTACGAGCAGTACTTC. Its translation: CASSFGTGNYEQYF.

In the case of this clone: A read error may account for a junction end that differs from germline. CDR3 sequence (DNA): TGTGCTAGCAGCTTAGTTCCAGCGGGGAACACCGGGGAGCTGTTTTTT. This gives the protein CASSLVPAGNTGELFF. The chain uses TRBV7-3 and TRBJ2-2, with D perhaps TRBD2 (6 bases). Germline V gives CDR1 SGHTA, CDR2 FQGTGA. CDR3 length: 16 amino acids.

There are many counts of this clone. This chain connects TRBV6-1 to TRBJ2-3; possibly TRBD1 or TRBD2 for D (5 bases each). CDR1 is MNHNS, CDR2 SASEGT, per germline. Trimming took off 6 bases at V and 2 bases at J, with 12 bases between the two ends. The CDR3 is made up of 14 amino acids. The CDR3 DNA reads as TGTGCCAGCAGCCGGGACCTCCTCACAGATACGCAGTATTTT. Translating it yields CASSRDLLTDTQYF.

V is TRBV7-8 and J is TRBJ2-7; D is tentatively TRBD1 or TRBD2 (5 bases each). V lost 5 bases and J lost 2, with 13 bases in between. The germline V gene encodes CDR1 SGHVS and CDR2 FQNEAQ. This CDR3 is 14 amino acids long. CDR3 region: CASSLRDAAYEQYF. CDR3 nucleotide sequence: TGTGCCAGCAGCCTCCGGGACGCGGCCTACGAGCAGTACTTC.

This clone came up many times. This sequence joins TRBV29-1 and TRBJ2-5, with a tentative D call TRBD2 (6 bases). The V gene lost 5 bases and the J gene lost 5 bases, with 15 bases spanning the gap. Germline V gene sequence: CDR1 SQVTM, CDR2 ANQGSEA. The CDR3 extends over 13 amino acids. The CDR3 bases are TGCAGCGTTCTGGGCAGTGGGGGGGAGACCCAGTACTTC. Amino acid sequence: CSVLGSGGETQYF.

Only a few counts were recorded for this clone. A read error may be the cause here, since a much bigger clone is one base away. This chain links TRBV5-1 with TRBJ2-5, with unresolved D. This CDR3 spans 11 amino acids. Germline assignment: CDR1 SGHRS and CDR2 YFSETQ. Written as DNA, the CDR3 is TGCGCCAGCAGTCACAGTGAGACCAAGTACTTC. Its protein product is CASSHSETKYF.

The chain has TRBV11-2 and TRBJ1-2; a possible D gene is TRBD1 (6 bases). V was shortened by 1 base and J by 7 bases, with 22 bases between the two germline ends. The CDR3 spans 17 residues. Germline assignment: CDR1 SGHAT and CDR2 FQNNGV. DNA of the CDR3: TGTGCCAGCAGCTTAGTTTTCCTTCAGGGGAACATGGGTGGCTACACCTTC. Translation gives CASSLVFLQGNMGGYTF.

The CDR3 DNA is TGTGCCAGCAACACCCGGGACAGGGGGACCTACGAGCAGTACTTC. Amino acid sequence: CASNTRDRGTYEQYF. The chain has TRBV27 and TRBJ2-7, with 11 bases that match TRBD1. This CDR3 comprises 15 residues. CDR1 and CDR2 (germline): MNHEY, SMNVEV (reference sequence). V dropped 7 bases and J dropped 2; count of bases not matched to a gene: 7.

This clone has ten or more counts. DNA for the CDR3: TGTGCCAGCAGTTTCGGGACAAACTTAGCCAAAAACATTCAGTACTTC. Amino acid sequence: CASSFGTNLAKNIQYF. J is TRBJ2-4 and V is TRBV28; tentative D call: TRBD1 (6 bases). The CDR3 totals 16 residues. V was pared by 3 bases and J by 0 bases, with 12 bases between. Germline CDR1 is MDHEN and CDR2 is SYDVKM.

This clone showed up many times. V usage is TRBV15 and J usage is TRBJ2-3; D not resolved. The CDR3 loop spans 13 amino acids. Trimming pared 3 bases from V and 6 bases from J, leaving 10 bases between. CDR1 and CDR2 (germline): LNHNV, YYDKDF (reference sequence). The CDR3 sequence: CATSSEGSDTQYF. The CDR3 coding sequence is TGTGCCACCAGCAGTGAAGGGTCGGATACGCAGTATTTT. The complete variable domain, with remaining parts taken from reference TRBV15 and TRBJ2-3, reads DAMVIQNPRYQVTQFGKPVTLSCSQTLNHNVMYWYQQKSSQAPKLLFHYYDKDFNNEADTPDNFQSRRPNTSFCFLDIRSPGLGDTAMYLCATSSEGSDTQYFGPGTRLTVL.

The V gene is TRBV20-1, the J gene TRBJ2-7; D not certain. V gave up 4 bases and J gave up 5 bases, with 15 bases separating them. The germline V gene has CDR1 DFQATT and CDR2 SNEGSKA (reference sequence). This CDR3 has 13 amino acids. The CDR3 reads CSAIGLVTHEQYF. In nucleotides, the CDR3 is TGCAGTGCTATAGGCCTAGTGACGCACGAGCAGTACTTC.

This chain links TRBV12-3 or TRBV12-4 with TRBJ2-7; tentative D call: TRBD2 (6 bases). V lost 5 bases and J 7 bases, leaving 15 bases between the germline ends. The CDR3 sequence is 13 residues long. For the CDR3, the DNA is TGTGCCAGCAGTCCGCAGCCGGGGGAAGAGCAGTACTTC. It yields the protein CASSPQPGEEQYF.

This clone was picked up a small number of times. The chain has TRBV6-5 and TRBJ2-3, with D maybe TRBD2 (6 bases). Germline CDR1 reads MNHEY; CDR2 reads SVGAGI. This CDR3 spans 16 amino acids. V was pared by 4 bases and J by 3 bases, with 17 bases between. In nucleotides, the CDR3 is TGTGCCAGCAGTTCCCTAGCGCTAACCGGGACAGATACGCAGTATTTT. This gives the protein CASSSLALTGTDTQYF.

The chain joins TRBV11-3 to TRBJ2-7; 9 bases map to TRBD1. The CDR3 spans 15 residues. Germline CDR1 reads SGHNT; CDR2 reads YENEEA. Trimming took 5 bases from V and 2 from J; bases not matched to a gene: 7. CDR3 sequence (DNA): TGTGCCAGCAGCCTAGGACAGGGGTTTACCTACGAGCAGTACTTC. Translation: CASSLGQGFTYEQYF. The full variable domain, its missing parts supplied by reference TRBV11-3 and TRBJ2-7, is EAGVVQSPRYKIIEKKQPVAFWCNPISGHNTLYWYLQNLGQGPELLIRYENEEAVDDSQLPKDRFSAERLKGVDSTLKIQPAELGDSAVYLCASSLGQGFTYEQYFGPGTRLTVT.

This clone was picked up many times. The genes are TRBV28 and TRBJ1-4; TRBD1 agrees at 7 bases. The CDR3 has 15 amino acids. The V gene end was trimmed by 3 bases and the J gene end by 0 bases; junction bases not matched to a gene: 1. Germline V CDR1 and CDR2: MDHEN, SYDVKM. The CDR3 coding sequence is TGTGCCAGCAGTTTGGGACAGACAACTAATGAAAAACTGTTTTTT. Its translation is CASSLGQTTNEKLFF.

In its sample, this clone was seen a few times. Possible read error: a much larger clone is one base away. Since no conserved phenylalanine or tryptophan closes the CDR3, a read error is the likely cause. This chain connects TRBV2 to TRBJ2-4; 7 bases fit TRBD1. The CDR3 runs to 14 residues. CDR1 and CDR2 (germline): SNHLY, FYNNEI. The J segment lost 3 bases and the V segment lost 7 bases, leaving 6 bases of the junction unmatched. CDR3 bases: TGTGCCAGCAAACTGGACAGGCTCAAAAACATTCAGTACCTC. This codes for CASKLDRLKNIQYL.

This clone occurred many times. The rearrangement links TRBV29-1 to TRBJ1-2; D is ambiguous. CDR1 is SQVTM and CDR2 is ANQGSEA in the germline V gene. V lost 2 bases and J lost 5, with 21 bases in between. The CDR3 has 16 amino acids. The CDR3 sequence is CSVEKGWASGGYGYTF. Here the CDR3 DNA reads TGCAGCGTTGAAAAGGGATGGGCCAGCGGAGGATATGGCTACACCTTC.

This clone is termed medium-sized (0.01 to 0.1%). V is TRBV20-1 and J is TRBJ1-6; D might be TRBD1 (6 bases). The CDR3 has 17 residues. CDR1 DFQATT and CDR2 SNEGSKA come from the germline V gene (reference sequence). Between the trimmed V and J ends, which lost 5 bases and 0 bases, there was a span of 17 bases. CDR3 loop: CSAPGSGGSSYNSPLHF. Here the CDR3 DNA reads TGCAGTGCTCCCGGGTCGGGGGGCAGCTCCTATAATTCACCCCTCCACTTT.

This clone showed up many times. The chain links TRBV7-3 to TRBJ2-3, with TRBD2 matching 7 bases. The CDR3 spans 16 residues. The V and J ends lost 1 base and 5 bases, in that order; junction bases with no gene match: 9. Germline CDR1 is SGHTA and CDR2 is FQGTGA. CDR3: CASSLMGGEGRDTQYF. Written as DNA, the CDR3 is TGTGCCAGCAGCTTAATGGGGGGGGAAGGGAGAGATACGCAGTATTTT. Full variable domain (remainder filled in from reference TRBV7-3 and TRBJ2-3): GAGVSQTPSNKVTEKGKYVELRCDPISGHTALYWYRQSLGQGPEFLIYFQGTGAADDSGLPNDRFFAVRPEGSVSTLKIQRTERGDSAVYLCASSLMGGEGRDTQYFGPGTRLTVL.

This clone was counted many times. The rearrangement uses TRBV6-1 and TRBJ1-1, with a tentative D call TRBD1 (5 bases). The CDR3 contains 12 residues. Germline V gene lookup returns CDR1 MNHNS and CDR2 SASEGT. Trimming shortened V by 7 bases and J by 5 bases, and 11 bases separated the two germline ends. The chain's CDR3 is CASKRGGTEAFF. The DNA of the CDR3 is TGTGCCAGCAAACGCGGGGGGACTGAAGCTTTCTTT.

The sample holds many counts of this clone. The chain combines TRBV30 with TRBJ1-1, with 7 nucleotides matching TRBD1. The V segment lost 5 bases and the J segment 3 bases; nucleotides outside the gene matches: 6. In germline, CDR1 is GTSNPN, CDR2 SVGIG (reference sequence). The CDR3 has 13 residues. As DNA, the CDR3 is TGTGCCTGGTCCGGGACAGACTACACTGAAGCTTTCTTT. The encoded protein is CAWSGTDYTEAFF.

This chain links TRBV7-9 with TRBJ1-2; no reliable D call. Germline V gene data show CDR1 as SEHNR and CDR2 as FQNEAQ (reference sequence). V lost 5 bases and J lost 2, with 12 bases in between. CDR3 size: 14 residues. In DNA form, the CDR3 reads TGTGCCAGCAGCCCGGGCCGAGGCAACTATGGCTACACCTTC. It yields the protein CASSPGRGNYGYTF.